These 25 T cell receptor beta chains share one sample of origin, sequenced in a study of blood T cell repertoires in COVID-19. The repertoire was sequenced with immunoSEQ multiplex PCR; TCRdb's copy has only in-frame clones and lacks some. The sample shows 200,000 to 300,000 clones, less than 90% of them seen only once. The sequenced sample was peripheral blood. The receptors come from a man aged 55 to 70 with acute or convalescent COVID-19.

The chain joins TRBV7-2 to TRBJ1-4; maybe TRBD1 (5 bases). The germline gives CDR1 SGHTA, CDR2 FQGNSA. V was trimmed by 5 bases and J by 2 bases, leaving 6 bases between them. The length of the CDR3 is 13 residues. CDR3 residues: CASSRGTNEKLFF. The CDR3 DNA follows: TGTGCCAGCAGCCGGGGGACTAATGAAAAACTGTTTTTT.

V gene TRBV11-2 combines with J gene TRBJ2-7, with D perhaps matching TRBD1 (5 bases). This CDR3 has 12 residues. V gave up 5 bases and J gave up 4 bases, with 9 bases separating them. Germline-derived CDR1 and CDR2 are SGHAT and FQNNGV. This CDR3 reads CASSMQGYEQYF. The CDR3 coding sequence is TGTGCCAGCAGCATGCAGGGTTACGAGCAGTACTTC.

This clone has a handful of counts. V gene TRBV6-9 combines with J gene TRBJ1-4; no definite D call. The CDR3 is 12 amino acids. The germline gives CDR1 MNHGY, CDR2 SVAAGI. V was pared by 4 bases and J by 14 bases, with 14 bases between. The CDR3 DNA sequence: TGTGCCAGCAGTTCTGTAAGTGTCGGTCTGTTTTTT. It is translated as CASSSVSVGLFF.

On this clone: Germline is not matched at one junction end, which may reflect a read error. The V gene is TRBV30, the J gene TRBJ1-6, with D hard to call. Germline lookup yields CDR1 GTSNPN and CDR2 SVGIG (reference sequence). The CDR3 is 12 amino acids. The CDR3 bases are TGTGCCTGGGCCTCCGGGCGGGGAGGAGTAGCTTTT. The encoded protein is CAWASGRGGVAF.

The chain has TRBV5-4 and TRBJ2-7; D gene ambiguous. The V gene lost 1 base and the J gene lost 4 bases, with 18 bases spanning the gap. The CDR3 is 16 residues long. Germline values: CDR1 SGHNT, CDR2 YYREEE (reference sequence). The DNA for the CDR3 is TGTGCCAGCAGCTTGAGGCTAGTGAAGTCTTCATACGAGCAGTACTTC. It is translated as CASSLRLVKSSYEQYF.

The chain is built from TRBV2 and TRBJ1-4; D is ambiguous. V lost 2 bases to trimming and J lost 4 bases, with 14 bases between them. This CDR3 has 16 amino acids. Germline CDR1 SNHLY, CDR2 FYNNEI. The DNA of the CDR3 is TGTGCCAGCAGTGAACCCAGCGAACCGAGTAATGAAAAACTGTTTTTT. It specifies CASSEPSEPSNEKLFF.

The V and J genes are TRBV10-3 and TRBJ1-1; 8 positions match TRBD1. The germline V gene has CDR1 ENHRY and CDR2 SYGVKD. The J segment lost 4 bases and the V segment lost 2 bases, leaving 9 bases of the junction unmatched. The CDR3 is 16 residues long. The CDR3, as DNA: TGTGCCATCAGTGAGGCGAACCAGGGGGCTGGCACTGAAGCTTTCTTT. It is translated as CAISEANQGAGTEAFF.

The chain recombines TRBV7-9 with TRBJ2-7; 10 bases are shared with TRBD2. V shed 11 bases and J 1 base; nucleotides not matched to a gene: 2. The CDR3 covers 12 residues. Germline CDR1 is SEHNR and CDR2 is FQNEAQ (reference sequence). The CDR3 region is CALAGVSYEQYF. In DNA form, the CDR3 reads TGTGCCCTAGCGGGGGTATCCTACGAGCAGTACTTC.

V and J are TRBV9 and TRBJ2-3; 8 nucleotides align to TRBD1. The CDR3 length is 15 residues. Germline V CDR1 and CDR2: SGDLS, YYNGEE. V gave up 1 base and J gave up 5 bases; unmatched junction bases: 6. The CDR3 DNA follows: TGTGCCAGCAGCGTAACGCAGGGGGCAAAAGATACGCAGTATTTT. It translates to CASSVTQGAKDTQYF.

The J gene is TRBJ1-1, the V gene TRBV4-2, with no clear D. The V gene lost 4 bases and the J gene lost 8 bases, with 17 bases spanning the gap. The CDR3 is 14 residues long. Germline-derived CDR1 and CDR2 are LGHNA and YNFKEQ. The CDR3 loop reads CASSRLQPNGEAFF. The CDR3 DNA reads TGTGCCAGCAGCCGTTTACAGCCCAACGGAGAAGCTTTCTTT.

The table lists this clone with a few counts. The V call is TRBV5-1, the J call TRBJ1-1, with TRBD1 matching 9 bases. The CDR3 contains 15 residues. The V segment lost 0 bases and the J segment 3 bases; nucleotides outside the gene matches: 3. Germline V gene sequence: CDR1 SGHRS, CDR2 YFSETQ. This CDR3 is CASSLADRGDTEAFF. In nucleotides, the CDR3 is TGCGCCAGCAGCTTGGCCGACAGGGGGGACACTGAAGCTTTCTTT.

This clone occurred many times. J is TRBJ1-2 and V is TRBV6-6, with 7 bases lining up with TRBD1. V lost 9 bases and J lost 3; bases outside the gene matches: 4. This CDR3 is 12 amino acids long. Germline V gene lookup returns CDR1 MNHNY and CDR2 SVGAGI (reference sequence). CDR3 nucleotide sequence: TGTGCCAGTGAACAGGGGTACTATGGCTACACCTTC. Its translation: CASEQGYYGYTF.

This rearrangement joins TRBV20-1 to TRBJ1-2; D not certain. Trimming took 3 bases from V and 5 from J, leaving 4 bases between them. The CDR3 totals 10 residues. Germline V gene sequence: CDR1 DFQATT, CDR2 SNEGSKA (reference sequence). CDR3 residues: CSASGYGYTF. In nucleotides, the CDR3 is TGCAGTGCTAGCGGGTATGGCTACACCTTC.

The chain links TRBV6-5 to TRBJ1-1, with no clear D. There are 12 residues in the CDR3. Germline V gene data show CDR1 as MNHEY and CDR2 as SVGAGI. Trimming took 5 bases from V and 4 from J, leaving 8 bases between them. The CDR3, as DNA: TGTGCCAGCAGTCTAGTGGGCACTGAAGCTTTCTTT. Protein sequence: CASSLVGTEAFF.

The CDR3 nucleotides read TGTGCCAGCAGCCAAGGAGGGAATCACTACGAGCAGTACTTC. This translates into CASSQGGNHYEQYF. The rearrangement uses TRBV14 and TRBJ2-7; maybe TRBD2 (5 bases). Germline CDR1 and CDR2: SGHDN and FVKESK. V lost 1 base, J lost 3 bases, and 10 bases lay in between. The CDR3 spans 14 residues.

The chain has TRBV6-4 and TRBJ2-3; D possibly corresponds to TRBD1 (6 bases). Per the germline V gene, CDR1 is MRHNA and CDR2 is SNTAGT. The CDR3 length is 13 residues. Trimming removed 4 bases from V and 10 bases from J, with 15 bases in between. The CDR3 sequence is CASSASIGQSQYF. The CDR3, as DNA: TGTGCCAGCAGTGCTAGTATCGGACAGTCGCAGTATTTT.

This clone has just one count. The CDR3 spells CASSSGLDLYQETQYF. For the CDR3, the DNA is TGTGCCAGCAGCTCCGGACTAGATTTGTACCAAGAGACCCAGTACTTC. V gene TRBV11-3 combines with J gene TRBJ2-5; TRBD2 matches 7 bases. J was trimmed by 0 bases and V by 4 bases; bases with no gene match: 8. The germline CDR1 and CDR2 sequences are SGHNT and YENEEA. This CDR3 is built from 16 residues.

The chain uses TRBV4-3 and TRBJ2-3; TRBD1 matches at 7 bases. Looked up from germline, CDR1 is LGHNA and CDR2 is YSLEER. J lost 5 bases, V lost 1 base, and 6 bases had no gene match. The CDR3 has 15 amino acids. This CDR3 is CASSQGLTGKDTQYF. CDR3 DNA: TGCGCCAGCAGCCAAGGCTTGACAGGGAAAGATACGCAGTATTTT.

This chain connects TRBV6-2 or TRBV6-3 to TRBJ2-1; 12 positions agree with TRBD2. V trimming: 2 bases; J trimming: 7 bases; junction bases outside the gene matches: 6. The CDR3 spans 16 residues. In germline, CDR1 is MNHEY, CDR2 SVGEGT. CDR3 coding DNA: TGTGCCAGCAGTTACCTCGCTAGCGGGGGGGGGAATGAGCAGTTCTTC. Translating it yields CASSYLASGGGNEQFF.

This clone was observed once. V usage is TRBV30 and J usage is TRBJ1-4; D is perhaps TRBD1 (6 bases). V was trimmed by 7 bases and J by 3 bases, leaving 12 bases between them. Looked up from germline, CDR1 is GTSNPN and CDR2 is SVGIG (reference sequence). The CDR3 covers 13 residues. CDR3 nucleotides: TGTGCCTCATCAGGGGTTTCTAATGAAAAACTGTTTTTT. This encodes CASSGVSNEKLFF.

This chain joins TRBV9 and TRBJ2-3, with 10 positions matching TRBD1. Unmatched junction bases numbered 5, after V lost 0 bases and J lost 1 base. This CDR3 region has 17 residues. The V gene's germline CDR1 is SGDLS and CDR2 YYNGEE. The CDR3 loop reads CASSVATGTGGTDTQYF. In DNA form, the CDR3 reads TGTGCCAGCAGCGTAGCTACCGGGACAGGGGGCACAGATACGCAGTATTTT. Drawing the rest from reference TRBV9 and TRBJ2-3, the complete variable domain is DSGVTQTPKHLITATGQRVTLRCSPRSGDLSVYWYQQSLDQGLQFLIQYYNGEERAKGNILERFSAQQFPDLHSELNLSSLELGDSALYFCASSVATGTGGTDTQYFGPGTRLTVL.

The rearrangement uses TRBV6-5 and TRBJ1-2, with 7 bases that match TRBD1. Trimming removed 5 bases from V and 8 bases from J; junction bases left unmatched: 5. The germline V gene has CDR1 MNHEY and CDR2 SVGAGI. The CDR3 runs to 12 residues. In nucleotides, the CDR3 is TGTGCCAGCAGTACCAGGGGGAGAGGCTACACCTTC. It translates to CASSTRGRGYTF.

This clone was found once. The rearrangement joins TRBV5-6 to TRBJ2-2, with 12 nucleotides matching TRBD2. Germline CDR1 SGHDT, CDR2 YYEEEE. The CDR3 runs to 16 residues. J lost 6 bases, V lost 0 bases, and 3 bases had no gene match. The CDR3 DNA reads TGTGCCAGCAGCTTGGTGGGACTAGCGGGCCCCGGGGAGCTGTTTTTT. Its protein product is CASSLVGLAGPGELFF.

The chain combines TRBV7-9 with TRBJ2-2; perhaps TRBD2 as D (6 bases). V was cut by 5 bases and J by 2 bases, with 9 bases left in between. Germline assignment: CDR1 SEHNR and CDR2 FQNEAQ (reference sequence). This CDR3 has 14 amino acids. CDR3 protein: CASSPGLNTGELFF. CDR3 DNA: TGTGCCAGCAGCCCGGGACTTAACACCGGGGAGCTGTTTTTT.

CDR3 sequence: CASSPLEVQYF. DNA of the CDR3: TGTGCCAGCAGCCCCCTAGAGGTCCAGTACTTC. The chain combines TRBV7-9 with TRBJ2-4; D gene ambiguous. The V and J ends lost 5 bases and 13 bases respectively, with 12 bases between them. This CDR3 has 11 residues. The germline V gene encodes CDR1 SEHNR and CDR2 FQNEAQ (reference sequence).